The T cell receptor (beta chain) under discussion was sequenced for a study of shared clonotypes between healthy human individuals. The naive CD8 subset, CD45RO-negative cells positively selected for CCR7, excluded terminally differentiated effector memory CD45RA+ cells. Clones were sequenced by immunoSEQ multiplex PCR, and TCRdb holds only the in-frame ones, with some missing. Among about 2.2 million clones, more than 85% were seen once, and the ten largest hold 1.5% to 2%. In germline, CDR1 is SQVTM, CDR2 ANQGSEA. The CDR3 runs 15 residues. V shed 3 bases, J shed 0 bases, and the junction held 0 bases outside the gene matches.

The sequenced material came from naive CD8+ T cells from PBMCs. This clonotype was obtained from a man aged 18 to 30 in good health. Some clones in this sample may be carry-over from other donors' samples. This chain links TRBV29-1 with TRBJ2-4, with 12 bases that match TRBD2. As DNA, the CDR3 is TGCAGCGTTGAGGGACTAGCGGGAGCCAAAAACATTCAGTACTTC. Its translation is CSVEGLAGAKNIQYF.